Each of the 27 T cell receptor beta chains below was sequenced from the same sample in a study of T-cell reconstitution after alpha-beta-depleted transplantation in children. Unique molecular identifiers were incorporated into the prepared TCRbeta library. From the PCR reads, TCRdb called clonotypes with MiXCR, one entry per CDR3 protein. Here the sample spans about 460,000 distinct CDR3 sequences, 10% to 12% being singletons. The specimen was PBMCs, mostly from graft donor cells, collected 180 days after TCRalphabeta/CD19-depleted stem cell transplant. The receptor set was obtained from a female patient aged 2 to 10 who had a stem cell transplant for aplastic anemia, so the T cells may come from the graft donor.

This clonotype was found many times. The rearrangement joins TRBV5-1 to TRBJ2-1; D is perhaps TRBD1 or TRBD2 (5 bases each). The CDR3 sequence is 14 residues long. V lost 0 bases to trimming and J lost 8 bases, with 12 bases between them. Germline assignment: CDR1 SGHRS and CDR2 YFSETQ. CDR3 nucleotide sequence: TGCGCCAGCAGCTTGGGGGACGGACTCGATGAGCAGTTCTTC. Its translation is CASSLGDGLDEQFF. The variable domain in full, completed from reference TRBV5-1 and TRBJ2-1, reads KAGVTQTPRYLIKTRGQQVTLSCSPISGHRSVSWYQQTPGQGLQFLFEYFSETQRNKGNFPGRFSGRQFSNSRSEMNVSTLELGDSALYLCASSLGDGLDEQFFGPGTRLTVL.

The chain links TRBV28 to TRBJ2-5; 7 bases fit TRBD1. With V trimmed by 7 bases and J by 6 bases, 5 bases remained unmatched. This CDR3 contains 12 residues. CDR1 and CDR2 (germline): MDHEN, SYDVKM. The CDR3, as DNA: TGTGCCAGCACCCTACAGGGGAAGACCCAGTACTTC. Its translation is CASTLQGKTQYF.

The table lists this clonotype with many counts. The rearrangement uses TRBV6-6 and TRBJ2-7, with 12 bases matching TRBD2. The CDR3 is 16 residues long. The junction had 6 bases not matched to a gene; V was cut back by 2 bases and J by 4 bases. Looked up from germline, CDR1 is MNHNY and CDR2 is SVGAGI (reference sequence). CDR3 loop: CASSYGLAGGPYEQYF. In nucleotides, the CDR3 is TGTGCCAGCAGTTACGGGCTAGCGGGAGGGCCGTACGAGCAGTACTTC.

This clonotype was observed a few times. The chain employs TRBV25-1 and TRBJ2-4; D call uncertain. Trimming cost V 2 bases and J 2 bases, with 7 bases left between them. The CDR3 spans 14 residues. Germline V CDR1 and CDR2: MGHDK, SYGVNS. The CDR3, as DNA: TGTGCCAGCAGTGAACTTTTCTCCAAAAACATTCAGTACTTC. Amino acids: CASSELFSKNIQYF.

The genes are TRBV6-5 and TRBJ2-7, with D possibly matching TRBD1 (5 bases). CDR1 and CDR2 from the germline V gene are MNHEY and SVGAGI. This CDR3 has 17 amino acids. V was trimmed by 3 bases and J by 1 base, leaving 19 bases between them. CDR3 region: CASSYTDKSLISYEQYF. The CDR3 DNA reads as TGTGCCAGCAGTTATACGGACAAATCGCTCATTTCCTACGAGCAGTACTTC.

This sequence joins TRBV20-1 and TRBJ2-5; possible D gene TRBD1, 7 bases. V shed 0 bases and J shed 1 base, with 21 bases lying between them. Looked up from germline, CDR1 is DFQATT and CDR2 is SNEGSKA (reference sequence). This CDR3 has 18 residues. CDR3 coding DNA: TGCAGTGCTAGAGACCCTCATACGGGAGACAGGGCCCAAGAGACCCAGTACTTC. This sequence encodes CSARDPHTGDRAQETQYF.

In this sample, this clonotype turned up a few times. The chain employs TRBV12-5 and TRBJ2-5, with D possibly being TRBD1 (6 bases). This CDR3 region has 12 residues. V was clipped by 5 bases and J by 7 bases, with 11 bases between them. CDR1 is LGHNT, CDR2 FRNRAP, per germline. The CDR3 region has the DNA TGTGCTAGTGGTCACAGGGAAGGGACCCAGTACTTC. This sequence encodes CASGHREGTQYF.

CDR3 region: CASSFTTGSEETQYF. CDR3 bases: TGCGCCAGCAGCTTCACAACCGGATCGGAAGAGACCCAGTACTTC. The rearrangement uses TRBV5-1 and TRBJ2-5; D call uncertain. CDR3 size: 15 residues. Germline V gene data show CDR1 as SGHRS and CDR2 as YFSETQ. V lost 2 bases to trimming and J lost 3 bases, with 14 bases between them.

This clonotype was picked up a small number of times. The V call is TRBV20-1, the J call TRBJ2-1; tentatively, D is TRBD1 (6 bases). From germline, CDR1 is DFQATT and CDR2 SNEGSKA (reference sequence). CDR3 length: 15 amino acids. Between the trimmed V and J ends, which lost 5 bases and 1 base, there was a span of 15 bases. CDR3 coding DNA: TGCAGTGCTGACGACAGGATACAATCCTACAATGAGCAGTTCTTC. This translates into CSADDRIQSYNEQFF.

This chain joins TRBV19 and TRBJ1-2; tentative D call: TRBD1 (5 bases). This CDR3 has 12 amino acids. In germline, CDR1 is LNHDA, CDR2 SQIVND (reference sequence). Trimming shortened V by 11 bases and J by 5 bases, and 15 bases separated the two germline ends. Written as DNA, the CDR3 is TGTGCCCTGCGAAGGGGAGATTATGGCTACACCTTC. Translating it yields CALRRGDYGYTF.

V and J are TRBV28 and TRBJ1-4, with a weak D call TRBD1 (5 bases). The germline V and J ends were trimmed by 8 bases and 3 bases, with 10 bases remaining between them. The CDR3 contains 13 residues. CDR1 and CDR2 (germline): MDHEN, SYDVKM. The CDR3 is CASLDRPNEKLFF. CDR3 nucleotide sequence: TGTGCCAGCCTAGACAGACCTAATGAAAAACTGTTTTTT.

V and J are TRBV20-1 and TRBJ2-5; 13 nucleotides agree with TRBD2. The CDR3 contains 17 residues. Trimming removed 5 bases from V and 5 bases from J; junction bases left unmatched: 14. CDR1 is DFQATT and CDR2 is SNEGSKA in the germline V gene (reference sequence). The CDR3: CSADGTSGVGAHETQYF. CDR3 DNA sequence: TGCAGTGCTGACGGGACTAGCGGGGTGGGGGCCCATGAGACCCAGTACTTC.

This clonotype showed up just a few times. CDR3 sequence reads: CSVPGRLDPASFPYRGDTQYF. CDR3 nucleotide sequence: TGCAGCGTTCCGGGGCGCCTGGACCCAGCGAGTTTCCCTTACAGGGGGGATACGCAGTATTTT. The chain carries TRBV29-1 and TRBJ2-3; 8 bases agree with TRBD1. This CDR3 comprises 21 residues. Germline CDR1 reads SQVTM; CDR2 reads ANQGSEA. V dropped 5 bases and J dropped 6; count of bases not matched to a gene: 31.

This clonotype was observed a handful of times. The chain employs TRBV4-1 and TRBJ2-7, with D unresolved. V was shortened by 0 bases and J by 0 bases, with 30 bases between the two germline ends. Germline CDR1 reads MGHRA; CDR2 reads YSYEKL. This CDR3 comprises 22 residues. The CDR3, as DNA: TGCGCCAGCAGCCAAGAAAGATCCTTCGGTTGGGCTGCGGTGGTGGGCTCCTACGAGCAGTACTTC. It is translated as CASSQERSFGWAAVVGSYEQYF.

CDR3 residues: CASSFVVVNTGELFF. In DNA, the CDR3 is TGTGCCAGCAGCTTTGTGGTCGTGAACACCGGGGAGCTGTTTTTT. This chain links TRBV11-3 with TRBJ2-2; D is uncertain. Germline values: CDR1 SGHNT, CDR2 YENEEA. This CDR3 is 15 amino acids long. Trimming pared 3 bases from V and 1 base from J, leaving 9 bases between.

This clonotype was seen a handful of times. The chain joins TRBV19 to TRBJ2-1; a possible D gene is TRBD2 (5 bases). Trimming removed 9 bases at V and 8 bases at J, with 14 bases between. Germline V gives CDR1 LNHDA, CDR2 SQIVND (reference sequence). There are 12 residues in the CDR3. CDR3: CASEGSGYEQFF. DNA of the CDR3: TGTGCCAGCGAAGGGTCGGGGTATGAGCAGTTCTTC. Full variable domain (missing parts from reference TRBV19 and TRBJ2-1): DGGITQSPKYLFRKEGQNVTLSCEQNLNHDAMYWYRQDPGQGLRLIYYSQIVNDFQKGDIAEGYSVSREKKESFPLTVTSAQKNPTAFYLCASEGSGYEQFFGPGTRLTVL.

This clonotype was seen many times. V usage is TRBV6-5 and J usage is TRBJ2-7, with unresolved D. Germline values: CDR1 MNHEY, CDR2 SVGAGI. Between the trimmed V and J ends, which lost 0 bases and 3 bases, there was a span of 12 bases. The CDR3 spans 15 residues. The DNA of the CDR3 is TGTGCCAGCAGTTACTCGAGTTCCCGCGACTACGAGCAGTACTTC. Translated, it gives CASSYSSSRDYEQYF.

The V gene is TRBV14, the J gene TRBJ2-1, with D perhaps matching TRBD2 (5 bases). This CDR3 is 12 amino acids long. V was pared by 1 base and J by 14 bases, with 12 bases between. Germline assignment: CDR1 SGHDN and CDR2 FVKESK. DNA for the CDR3: TGTGCCAGCAGCCAAGGGGCACTAGTAAAGTTCTTC. It is translated as CASSQGALVKFF.

V and J are TRBV20-1 and TRBJ2-3; 8 nucleotides match TRBD2. Trimming took 7 bases from V and 1 from J; bases not matched to a gene: 4. From germline, CDR1 is DFQATT and CDR2 SNEGSKA (reference sequence). The CDR3 runs 13 residues. This CDR3 reads CSGTTSGTDTQYF. CDR3 nucleotides: TGCAGTGGGACGACTAGCGGCACAGATACGCAGTATTTT.

There are a few counts of this clonotype. This chain uses TRBV20-1 with TRBJ2-1, with D perhaps matching TRBD1 (5 bases). Germline V gene data show CDR1 as DFQATT and CDR2 as SNEGSKA (reference sequence). CDR3 size: 17 residues. V was shortened by 0 bases and J by 2 bases, with 17 bases between the two germline ends. The CDR3 loop reads CSARDQGGIWTYNEQFF. CDR3 DNA: TGCAGTGCTAGAGATCAGGGCGGCATTTGGACCTACAATGAGCAGTTCTTC.

The rearrangement links TRBV10-2 to TRBJ2-7; tentatively, D is TRBD2 (5 bases). Trimming shortened V by 3 bases and J by 3 bases, and 18 bases separated the two germline ends. The CDR3 runs to 16 residues. Germline loops: CDR1 WSHSY, CDR2 SAAADI. The CDR3 spells CASSEGIRGPLYEQYV. The CDR3 coding sequence is TGCGCCAGCAGTGAAGGCATCAGAGGGCCCCTCTACGAGCAGTACGTC.

This clonotype was counted a few times. This sequence joins TRBV4-3 and TRBJ1-6, with 7 nucleotides matching TRBD1. Germline V gene lookup returns CDR1 LGHNA and CDR2 YSLEER. The CDR3 extends over 15 amino acids. J lost 9 bases, V lost 0 bases, and 5 bases had no gene match. The chain's CDR3 is CASSQDQGGPSPLHF. CDR3 sequence (DNA): TGCGCCAGCAGCCAAGATCAGGGGGGTCCTTCACCCCTCCACTTT.

This clonotype has more than one count but fewer than ten. V and J are TRBV9 and TRBJ1-2; tentative D call: TRBD1 (5 bases). V lost 4 bases, J lost 0 bases, and 16 bases lay in between. CDR3 size: 16 residues. Per the germline V gene, CDR1 is SGDLS and CDR2 is YYNGEE. The DNA of the CDR3 is TGTGCCAGCAGCAGAGGGGACGGGCGAGCTAACTATGGCTACACCTTC. Its protein is CASSRGDGRANYGYTF.

The chain uses TRBV12-3 or TRBV12-4 and TRBJ1-4; TRBD1 agrees at 8 bases. V lost 7 bases and J lost 1; bases outside the gene matches: 14. The CDR3 is 18 residues long. This CDR3 reads CASTSGSGGLGTNEKLFF. The CDR3, as DNA: TGTGCCAGCACCTCGGGTTCAGGGGGCTTAGGAACTAATGAAAAACTGTTTTTT.

Comment on this clonotype: No conserved phenylalanine or tryptophan ends this CDR3, so it is likely a read error. The chain uses TRBV7-2 and TRBJ2-3, with 9 bases fitting TRBD1. Trimming at V came to 3 bases and at J to 2 bases, leaving 3 bases not matched to a gene. Germline V CDR1 and CDR2: SGHTA, FQGNSA. The CDR3 sequence is 15 residues long. Here the CDR3 reads CASSFRDRVTDTQYL. CDR3 coding DNA: TGTGCCAGCAGCTTTAGGGACAGGGTCACAGATACGCAGTATTTG.

In nucleotides, the CDR3 is TGCGCCAGCGGTCGGGACACCACAGATACGCAGTATTTT. Translated: CASGRDTTDTQYF. J is TRBJ2-3 and V is TRBV5-1; possibly TRBD1 for D (6 bases). This CDR3 comprises 13 residues. V lost 7 bases and J lost 2, with 11 bases in between. Germline V lookup: CDR1 SGHRS, CDR2 YFSETQ.

Only a few counts were recorded for this clonotype. This rearrangement joins TRBV6-4 to TRBJ1-2; TRBD1 might be the D (6 bases). Germline V gene sequence: CDR1 MRHNA, CDR2 SNTAGT. There are 14 residues in the CDR3. Deletions cut 0 bases from V and 8 bases from J, with 13 bases between. CDR3 loop: CASSDSDTGRGYTF. In DNA, the CDR3 is TGTGCCAGCAGTGACTCCGATACAGGGAGAGGCTACACCTTC.